The clone carrying this TCR beta chain occurred a few times. The data derive from a study of blood T cells in healthy people across ages. The second PCR ran roughly 7 to 11 cycles with a sample-barcoded 5' primer and J-beta primers. TCRdb analysed the 5' RACE reads with MiXCR anew, one entry per CDR3 protein. Of some 1.6 million distinct CDR3 sequences in the sample, almost 35% are singletons; the top ten hold approximately 10%. The CDR3 is made up of 12 amino acids. Germline V CDR1 and CDR2: SGDLS, YYNGEE. V lost 3 bases to trimming and J lost 3 bases, with 4 bases between them. The chain recombines TRBV9 with TRBJ2-1, with D unclear. The sequence derives from a woman under 40 in good health. Sequencing was carried out using blood. The CDR3 sequence: CASSAVYNEQFF. DNA of the CDR3: TGTGCCAGCAGCGCGGTCTACAATGAGCAGTTCTTC.